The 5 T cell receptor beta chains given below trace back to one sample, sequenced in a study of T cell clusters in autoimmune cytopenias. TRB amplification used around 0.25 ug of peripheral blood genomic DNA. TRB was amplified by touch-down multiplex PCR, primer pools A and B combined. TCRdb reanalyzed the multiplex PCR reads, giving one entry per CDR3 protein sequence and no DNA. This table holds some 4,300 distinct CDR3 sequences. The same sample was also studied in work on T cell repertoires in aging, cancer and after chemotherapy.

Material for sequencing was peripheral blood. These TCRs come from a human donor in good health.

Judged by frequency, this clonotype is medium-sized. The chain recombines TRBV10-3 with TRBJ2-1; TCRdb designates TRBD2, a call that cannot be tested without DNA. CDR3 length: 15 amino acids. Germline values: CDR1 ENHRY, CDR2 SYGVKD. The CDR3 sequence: CAISGTSGTDNEQFF.

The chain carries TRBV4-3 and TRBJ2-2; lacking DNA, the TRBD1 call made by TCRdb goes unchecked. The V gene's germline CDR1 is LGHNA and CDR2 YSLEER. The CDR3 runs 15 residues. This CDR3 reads CASSQADRVSGELFF.

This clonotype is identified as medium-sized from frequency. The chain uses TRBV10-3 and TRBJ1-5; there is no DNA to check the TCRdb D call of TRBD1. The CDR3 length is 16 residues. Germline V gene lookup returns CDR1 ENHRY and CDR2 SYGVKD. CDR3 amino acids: CAIRRDRDNSNQPQHF.

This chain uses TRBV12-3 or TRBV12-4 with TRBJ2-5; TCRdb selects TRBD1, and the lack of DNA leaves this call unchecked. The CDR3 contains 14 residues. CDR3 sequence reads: CASSSRAIGETQYF.

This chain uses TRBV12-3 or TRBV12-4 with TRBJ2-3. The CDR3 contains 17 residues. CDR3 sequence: CASSLVWTSLSTDTQYF.